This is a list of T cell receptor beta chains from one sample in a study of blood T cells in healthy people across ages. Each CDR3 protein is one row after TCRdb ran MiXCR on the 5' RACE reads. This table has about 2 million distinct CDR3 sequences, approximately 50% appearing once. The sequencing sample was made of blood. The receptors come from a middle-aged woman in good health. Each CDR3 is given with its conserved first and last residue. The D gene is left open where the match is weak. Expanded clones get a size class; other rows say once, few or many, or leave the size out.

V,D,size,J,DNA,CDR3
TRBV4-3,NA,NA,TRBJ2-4,TGCGCCAGCAGCCAAGATCAGCCCGGACAGTCAAACATTCAGTACTTC,CASSQDQPGQSNIQYF
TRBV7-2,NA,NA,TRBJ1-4,TGTGCCAGCAGCTTAGTTCGATCGGCAGCAACTGATGATAAACTGTTTTTT,CASSLVRSAATDDKLFF
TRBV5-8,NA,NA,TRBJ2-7,TGTGCCAGCAGCTCTTCCTCGGGTCCCCGGAGGAGCTACGAGCAGTACTTC,CASSSSSGPRRSYEQYF
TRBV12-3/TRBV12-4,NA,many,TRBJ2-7,TGTGCCAGCAGCTATGGACAGTACGAGCAGTACTTC,CASSYGQYEQYF
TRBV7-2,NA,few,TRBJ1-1,TGTGCCAGCAGCTTACGGCGAGGGACTGAAGCTTTCTTT,CASSLRRGTEAFF
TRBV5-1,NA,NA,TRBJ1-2,TGCGCCAGCAGCAAGGAACAGGGAAGGGGTATAGCTAACTATGGTTACACCTTC,CASSKEQGRGIANYGYTF
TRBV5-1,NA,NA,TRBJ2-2,TGCGCCAGCAGCCCCCGGCGGATCCAACGGGAGCTGTTTTTT,CASSPRRIQRELFF
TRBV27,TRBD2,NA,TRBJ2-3,TGTGCCAGCAGTTCCTCAGCCCTTAGCGGGGGGAGGGGAGATACGCAGTATTTT,CASSSSALSGGRGDTQYF
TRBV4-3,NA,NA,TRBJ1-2,TGCGCCAGCAGCCAAGACCCGTCCAGGAATGGCTACACCTTC,CASSQDPSRNGYTF
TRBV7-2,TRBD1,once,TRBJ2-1,TGTGCCAGCAGCCTCGACAGGGGGCTCCACAATGAGCAGTTCTTC,CASSLDRGLHNEQFF
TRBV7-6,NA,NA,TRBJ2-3,TGTGCCAGCAGCTCCCGCGGAGGAGGAATCCCCACAGATACGCAGTATTTT,CASSSRGGGIPTDTQYF
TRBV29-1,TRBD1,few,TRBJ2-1,TGCAGCGTTCCCACCCCGGGACAGGGGTTCTACAATGAGCAGTTCTTC,CSVPTPGQGFYNEQFF
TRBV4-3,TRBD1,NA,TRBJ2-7,TGCGCCAGCAGCCATGGACAGGGGACAAACGAGCAGTACTTC,CASSHGQGTNEQYF
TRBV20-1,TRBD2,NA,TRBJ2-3,TGCAGTGCGAGTATAGCGGGGGGGCCCGGTACGCAGTATTTT,CSASIAGGPGTQYF
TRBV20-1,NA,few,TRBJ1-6,TGCAGTGCTCTCACCTTACAGGGAGGCGGTTCACCCCTCCACTTT,CSALTLQGGGSPLHF
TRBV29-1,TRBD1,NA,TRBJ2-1,TGCAGCAAGCTACCGGGACAGGGGAGCAATGAGCAGTTCTTC,CSKLPGQGSNEQFF
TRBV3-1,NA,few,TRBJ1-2,TGTGCCAGCAGCCAAGATCCCAGGCAGGCGAAGTTGGGAGGTAACTATGGCTACACCTTC,CASSQDPRQAKLGGNYGYTF
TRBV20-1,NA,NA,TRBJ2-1,TGCAGTGCTAGCGGTCCCCAACGCAATGAGCAGTTCTTC,CSASGPQRNEQFF
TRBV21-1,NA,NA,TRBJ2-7,TGTGCCAGCAGCCCTCAATACGGAGGGCGGTACGAGCAGTACTTC,CASSPQYGGRYEQYF
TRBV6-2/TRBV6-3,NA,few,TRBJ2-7,TGTGCCAGCAGTTACGTCGCCAGATACTACGAGCAGTACTTC,CASSYVARYYEQYF
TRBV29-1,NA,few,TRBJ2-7,TGCAGCGTTGCGCCAGCCTCTGTCGAGCAGTACTTC,CSVAPASVEQYF
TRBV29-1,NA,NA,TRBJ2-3,TGCAGCGTTGAAGGTCGTCAGGGCCAAGCTACGCAGTATTTT,CSVEGRQGQATQYF
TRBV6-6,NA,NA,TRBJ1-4,TGTGCCAGCAGACCACAAGGTTATGAAAAACTGTTTTTT,CASRPQGYEKLFF
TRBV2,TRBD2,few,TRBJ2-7,TGTGCCAGCAGCTCCCGGACTAGCGGGGGATCGAACTCCTACGAGCAGTACTTC,CASSSRTSGGSNSYEQYF
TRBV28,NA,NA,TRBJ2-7,TGTGCCAGCAGTCCGGTAGCTACGGACTACGAGCAGTACTTC,CASSPVATDYEQYF
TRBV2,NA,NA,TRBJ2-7,TGTGCCAGCAGTGAAAGGGGGTATAACGACGAGCAGTACTTC,CASSERGYNDEQYF
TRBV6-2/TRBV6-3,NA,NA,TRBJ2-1,TGTGCCAGCAGTTACTATCGACGGGAGCAGTTCTTC,CASSYYRREQFF
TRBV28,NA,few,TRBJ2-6,TGTGCCAGCAGTTGGACGGGGGTGGTGGGGGCCAACGTCCTGACTTTC,CASSWTGVVGANVLTF
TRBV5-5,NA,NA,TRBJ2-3,TGTGCCAGCAGCTTGTATCGGGGGGCCGTGGTTGGCACAGATACGCAGTATTTT,CASSLYRGAVVGTDTQYF
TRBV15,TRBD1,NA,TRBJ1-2,TGTGCCACCAGCAGAGCCCAGGACAGGACGAGTATAAACTATGGCTACACCTTC,CATSRAQDRTSINYGYTF
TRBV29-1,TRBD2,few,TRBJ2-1,TGCAGCGTTGTTCAGCGGGGGGCCTACAATGAGCAGTTCTTC,CSVVQRGAYNEQFF
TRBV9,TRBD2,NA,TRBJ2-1,TGTGCCAGCAGCGCTACCTTAGCGGGGGAATACAATGAGCAGTTCTTC,CASSATLAGEYNEQFF
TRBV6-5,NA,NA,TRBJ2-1,TGTGCCAGCAGTACCCATGGGCAGAGCTCCTACAATGAGCAGTTCTTC,CASSTHGQSSYNEQFF
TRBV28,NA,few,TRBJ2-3,TGTGCCAGCAGTTTATTCGGGGGACGCACAGATACGCAGTATTTT,CASSLFGGRTDTQYF
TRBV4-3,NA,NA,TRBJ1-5,TGCGCCAGCAGCCAAGATCGACAAATTAATCAGCCCCAGCATTTT,CASSQDRQINQPQHF
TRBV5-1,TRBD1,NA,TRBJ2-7,TGCGCCAGCAGCTTGGGCGATTTACGGGACAGGACCTACGAGCAGTACTTC,CASSLGDLRDRTYEQYF
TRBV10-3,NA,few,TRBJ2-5,TGTGCCATCAGTGACGGGGGACCCACCGGGACCCAGTACTTC,CAISDGGPTGTQYF
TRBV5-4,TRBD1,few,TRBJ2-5,TGTGCCAGCAGCTTTAAACGAGGCCTCACGGACAGGAAAGAGACCCAGTACTTC,CASSFKRGLTDRKETQYF
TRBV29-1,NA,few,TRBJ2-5,TGCAGCGTTGACGTGCACCAGACCCGGGAGACCCAGTACTTC,CSVDVHQTRETQYF
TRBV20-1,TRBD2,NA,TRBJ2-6,TGCAGTGCCCTAGTAGGGCTAGCGGGGGGAAGGTCTGGGGCCAACGTCCTGACTTTC,CSALVGLAGGRSGANVLTF
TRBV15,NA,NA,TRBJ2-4,TGTGCCACCAGCAGAGATCCCCAGGGGTGGGGAGAGCAGTACTTC,CATSRDPQGWGEQYF
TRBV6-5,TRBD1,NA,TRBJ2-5,TGTGCCAGCAGTTACGGGACAGGGTTCAATGAGCAGTACTTC,CASSYGTGFNEQYF
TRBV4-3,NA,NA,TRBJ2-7,TGCGCCAGCAGCCAAGGTACACTCTGGGATGAGCAGTACTTC,CASSQGTLWDEQYF
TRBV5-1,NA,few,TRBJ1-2,TGCGCCAGCAGCTTGGACCAGGGATGGGACTATGGCTACACCTTC,CASSLDQGWDYGYTF
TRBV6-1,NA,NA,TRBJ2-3,TGTGCCGGAGGGACGAGGACTAGCACAGATACGCAGTATTTT,CAGGTRTSTDTQYF
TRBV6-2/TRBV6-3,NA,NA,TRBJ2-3,TGTGCCAGCAGTTCTTACGCACAGGGTGGTTCAGATACGCAGTATTTT,CASSSYAQGGSDTQYF
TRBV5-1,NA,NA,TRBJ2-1,TGCGCCAGCAGCTTCGAGGGGGGGGCCAGAGAAAATGAGCAGTTCTTC,CASSFEGGARENEQFF